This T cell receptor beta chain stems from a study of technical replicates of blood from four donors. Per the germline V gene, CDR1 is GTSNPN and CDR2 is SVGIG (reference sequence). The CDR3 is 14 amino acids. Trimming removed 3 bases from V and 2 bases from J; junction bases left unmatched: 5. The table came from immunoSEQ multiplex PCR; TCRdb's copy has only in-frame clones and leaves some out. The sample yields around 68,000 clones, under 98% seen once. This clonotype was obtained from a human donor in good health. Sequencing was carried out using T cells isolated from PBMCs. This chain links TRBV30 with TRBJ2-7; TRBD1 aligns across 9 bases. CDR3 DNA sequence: TGTGCCTGGAGCGCGGGACAGGGACCCTACGAGCAGTACTTC. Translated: CAWSAGQGPYEQYF.